This T cell receptor (beta chain) emerged from a study of blood T cells in healthy people across ages. Study-wide results and caveats: The authors considered diversity estimates from one million T cells to be underestimates. The fall in TCR beta diversity per million T cells was roughly linear with age.

CDR3 size: 15 residues. The ends were cut back, 0 bases at V and 13 bases at J, with 19 bases in the middle. CDR1 is MNHEY, CDR2 SVGEGT, per germline. A note on this clonotype: No antigen is known for it. A much larger clonotype is one base distant, so this may be a read error.

A second roughly 7 to 12 cycle PCR used barcoded and J-beta primers. A tag from a template-switch adaptor with 12 random nucleotides marked each cDNA molecule. Each CDR3 protein is one row after TCRdb ran MiXCR on the 5' RACE reads. The sample includes 1.5 million to 2 million distinct CDR3 sequences, approximately 28% seen only once; the top ten take roughly 8%. This TCR was recovered from a woman aged 30 to 39 in good health. The sequenced sample was blood. This chain uses TRBV6-2 or TRBV6-3 with TRBJ2-4; a weak D match, TRBD2 (6 bases). The CDR3 loop is CASSYSAGTYNEQYF. The DNA for the CDR3 is TGTGCCAGCAGTTACTCGGCGGGGACCTACAATGAGCAGTACTTC.